The TCR beta chain described here comes from a study of blood T cell repertoires in COVID-19. Study information: Spain, Italy and the United States supplied samples that represented acute and convalescent COVID-19. PBMCs, B-cell-depleted T cells, or T cells provided the cDNA or gDNA that made up the material.

V lost 2 bases, J lost 4 bases, and 14 bases lay in between. The germline CDR1 and CDR2 sequences are KGHSH and LQKENI. The length of the CDR3 is 15 residues. Profiled with immunoSEQ multiplex PCR; TCRdb holds only in-frame clones, not every one. This sample has some 180,000 clones, with around four fifths found just once. Material for sequencing was peripheral blood. This sequence originates from a woman aged 80 or over with acute or convalescent COVID-19. The chain links TRBV18 to TRBJ1-1, with D possibly being TRBD1 (5 bases). The CDR3, as DNA: TGTGCCAGCTCACCATCCTGGGGGAGGGGCACTGAAGCTTTCTTT. Translating gives CASSPSWGRGTEAFF.